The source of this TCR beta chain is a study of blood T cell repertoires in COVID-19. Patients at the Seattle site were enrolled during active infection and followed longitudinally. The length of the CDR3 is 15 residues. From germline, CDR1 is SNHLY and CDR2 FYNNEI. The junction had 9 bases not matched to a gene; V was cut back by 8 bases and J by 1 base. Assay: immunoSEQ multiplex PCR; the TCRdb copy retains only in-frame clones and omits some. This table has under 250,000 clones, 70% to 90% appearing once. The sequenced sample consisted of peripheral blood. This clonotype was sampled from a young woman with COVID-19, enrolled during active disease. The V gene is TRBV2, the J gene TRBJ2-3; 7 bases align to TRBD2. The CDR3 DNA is TGTGCCAGCCCTTTGCGGGAGAGGGGCACAGATACGCAGTATTTT. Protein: CASPLRERGTDTQYF.